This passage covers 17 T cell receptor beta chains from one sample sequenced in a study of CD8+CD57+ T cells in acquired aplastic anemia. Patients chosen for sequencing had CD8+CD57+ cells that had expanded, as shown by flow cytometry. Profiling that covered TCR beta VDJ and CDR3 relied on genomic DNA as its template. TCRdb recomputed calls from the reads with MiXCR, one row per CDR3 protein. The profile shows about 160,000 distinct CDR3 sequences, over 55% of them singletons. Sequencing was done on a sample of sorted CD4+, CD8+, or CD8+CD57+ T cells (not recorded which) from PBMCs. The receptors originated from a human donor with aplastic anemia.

As DNA, the CDR3 is TGTGCCAGCAGCTTAGCTCGGGGGAGCGAGCAGTACTTC. Protein product: CASSLARGSEQYF. The genes are TRBV7-6 and TRBJ2-7, with a weak D call TRBD2 (6 bases). The CDR3 consists of 13 residues. Trimming left V 0 bases short and J 6 bases short, with 9 bases between. Germline CDR1 and CDR2: SGHVS and FNYEAQ.

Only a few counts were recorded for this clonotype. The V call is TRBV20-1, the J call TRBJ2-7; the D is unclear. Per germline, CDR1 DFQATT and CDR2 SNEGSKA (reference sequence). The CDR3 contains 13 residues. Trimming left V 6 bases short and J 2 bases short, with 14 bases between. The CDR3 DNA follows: TGCAGTGCATTGAAAATTGGGGCCTACGAGCAGTACTTC. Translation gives CSALKIGAYEQYF.

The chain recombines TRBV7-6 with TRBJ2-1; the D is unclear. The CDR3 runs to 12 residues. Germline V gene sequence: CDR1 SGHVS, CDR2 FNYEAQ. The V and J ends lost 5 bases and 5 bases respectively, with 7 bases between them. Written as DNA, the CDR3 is TGTGCCAGCAGCCTTAGCCACAATGAGCAGTTCTTC. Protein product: CASSLSHNEQFF.

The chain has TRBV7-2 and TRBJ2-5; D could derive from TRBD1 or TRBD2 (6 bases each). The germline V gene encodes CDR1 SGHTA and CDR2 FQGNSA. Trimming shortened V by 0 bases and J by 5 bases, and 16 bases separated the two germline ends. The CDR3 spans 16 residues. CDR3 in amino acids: CASSLALLRGGETQYF. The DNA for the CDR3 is TGTGCCAGCAGCTTAGCGCTGCTCCGAGGGGGGGAGACCCAGTACTTC.

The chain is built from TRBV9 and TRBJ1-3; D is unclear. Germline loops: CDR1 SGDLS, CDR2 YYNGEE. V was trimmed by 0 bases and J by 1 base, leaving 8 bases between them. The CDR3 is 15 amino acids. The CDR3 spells CASSVGSGSGNTIYF. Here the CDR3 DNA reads TGTGCCAGCAGCGTAGGTTCGGGATCTGGAAACACCATATATTTT. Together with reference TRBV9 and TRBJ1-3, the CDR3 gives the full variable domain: DSGVTQTPKHLITATGQRVTLRCSPRSGDLSVYWYQQSLDQGLQFLIQYYNGEERAKGNILERFSAQQFPDLHSELNLSSLELGDSALYFCASSVGSGSGNTIYFGEGSWLTVV.

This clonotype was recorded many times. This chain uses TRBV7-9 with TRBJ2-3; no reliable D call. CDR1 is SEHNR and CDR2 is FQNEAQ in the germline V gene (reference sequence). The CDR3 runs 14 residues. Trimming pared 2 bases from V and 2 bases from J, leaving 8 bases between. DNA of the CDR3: TGTGCCAGCAGCTTACTCGGCCTCACAGATACGCAGTATTTT. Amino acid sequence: CASSLLGLTDTQYF.

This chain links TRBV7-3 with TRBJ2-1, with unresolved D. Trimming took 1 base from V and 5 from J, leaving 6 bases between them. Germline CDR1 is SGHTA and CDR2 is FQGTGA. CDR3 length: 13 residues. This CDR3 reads CASSLSLDNEQFF. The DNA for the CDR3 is TGTGCCAGCAGCTTAAGCCTTGACAATGAGCAGTTCTTC.

Here the CDR3 reads CASSWDTSGTDTQYF. DNA of the CDR3: TGTGCCAGCAGCTGGGATACTAGCGGGACAGATACGCAGTATTTT. V and J are TRBV5-6 and TRBJ2-3; 9 bases match TRBD2. Unmatched junction bases numbered 5, after V lost 3 bases and J lost 3 bases. Germline CDR1 SGHDT, CDR2 YYEEEE. CDR3 size: 15 residues.

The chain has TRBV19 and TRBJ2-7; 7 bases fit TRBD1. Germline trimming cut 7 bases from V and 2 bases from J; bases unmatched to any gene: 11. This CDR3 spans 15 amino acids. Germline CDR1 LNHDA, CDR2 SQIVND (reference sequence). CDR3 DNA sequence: TGTGCCAGTACCCCGGCGGCAGGGGGACCCTACGAGCAGTACTTC. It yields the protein CASTPAAGGPYEQYF. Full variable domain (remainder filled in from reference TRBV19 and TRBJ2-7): DGGITQSPKYLFRKEGQNVTLSCEQNLNHDAMYWYRQDPGQGLRLIYYSQIVNDFQKGDIAEGYSVSREKKESFPLTVTSAQKNPTAFYLCASTPAAGGPYEQYFGPGTRLTVT.

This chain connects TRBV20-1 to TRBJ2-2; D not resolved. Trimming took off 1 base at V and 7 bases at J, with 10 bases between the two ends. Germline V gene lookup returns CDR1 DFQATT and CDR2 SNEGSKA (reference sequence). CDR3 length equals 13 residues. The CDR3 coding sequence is TGCAGTGCTAGAGTAATGGGGAACGGGGAGCTGTTTTTT. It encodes CSARVMGNGELFF.

The CDR3 sequence: CATSREGGSQGYEQYF. DNA of the CDR3: TGTGCCACCAGCAGAGAGGGGGGGTCTCAGGGCTACGAGCAGTACTTC. The rearrangement joins TRBV15 to TRBJ2-7; 7 bases are a match to TRBD2. Losses at the gene ends were 0 bases for V and 3 bases for J; bases not matched to a gene: 8. There are 16 residues in the CDR3. From germline, CDR1 is LNHNV and CDR2 YYDKDF (reference sequence).

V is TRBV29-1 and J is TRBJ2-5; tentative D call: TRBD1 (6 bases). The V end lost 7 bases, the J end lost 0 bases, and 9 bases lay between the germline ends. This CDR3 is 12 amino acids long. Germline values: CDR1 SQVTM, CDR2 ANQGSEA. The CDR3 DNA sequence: TGCAGCGCAGGACAGTACCAAGAGACCCAGTACTTC. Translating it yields CSAGQYQETQYF.

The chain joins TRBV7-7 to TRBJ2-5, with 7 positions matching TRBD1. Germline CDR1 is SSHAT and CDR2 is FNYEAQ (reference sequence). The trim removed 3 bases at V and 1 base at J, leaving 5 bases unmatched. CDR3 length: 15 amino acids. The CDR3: CASSFQGVSQETQYF. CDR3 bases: TGTGCCAGCAGCTTTCAGGGGGTTTCCCAAGAGACCCAGTACTTC. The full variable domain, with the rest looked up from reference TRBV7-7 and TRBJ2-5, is GAGVSQSPRYKVTKRGQDVTLRCDPISSHATLYWYQQALGQGPEFLTYFNYEAQPDKSGLPSDRFSAERPEGSISTLTIQRTEQRDSAMYRCASSFQGVSQETQYFGPGTRLLVL.

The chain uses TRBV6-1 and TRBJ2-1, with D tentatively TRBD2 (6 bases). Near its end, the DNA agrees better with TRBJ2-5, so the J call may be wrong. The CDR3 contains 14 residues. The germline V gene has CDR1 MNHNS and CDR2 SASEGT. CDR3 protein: CASSPLVSGETQYF. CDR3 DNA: TGTGCCAGCAGTCCTCTAGTCAGCGGGGAGACCCAGTACTTC.

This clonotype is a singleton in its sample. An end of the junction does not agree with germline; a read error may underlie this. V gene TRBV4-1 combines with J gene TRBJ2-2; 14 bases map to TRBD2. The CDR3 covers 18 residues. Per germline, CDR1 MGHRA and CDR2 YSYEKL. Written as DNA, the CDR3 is TGTGCCAGCAGCCAATACGGACTAGCGGGAGGAAGCACCGGGGAGCTGTTTTTT. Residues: CASSQYGLAGGSTGELFF.

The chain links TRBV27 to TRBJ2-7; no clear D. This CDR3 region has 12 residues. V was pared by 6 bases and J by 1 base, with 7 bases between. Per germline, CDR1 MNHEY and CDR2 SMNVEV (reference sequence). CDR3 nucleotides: TGTGCCAGCAGGCGCACATCCTACGAGCAGTACTTC. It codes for CASRRTSYEQYF.

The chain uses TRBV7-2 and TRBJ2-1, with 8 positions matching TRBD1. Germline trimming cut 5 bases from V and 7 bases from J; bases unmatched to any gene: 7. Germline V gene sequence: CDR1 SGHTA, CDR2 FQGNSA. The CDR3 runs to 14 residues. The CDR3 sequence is CASSEDRAGNEQFF. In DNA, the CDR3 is TGTGCCAGCAGCGAGGACAGGGCGGGGAATGAGCAGTTCTTC.